The T cell receptor beta chain described here comes from a study of cytomegalovirus exposure and HLA in healthy donors. In regard to this clone: Antigen unknown.

Profiled with immunoSEQ multiplex PCR; TCRdb holds only in-frame clones, not every one. The sample holds roughly 120,000 clones, 88% seen once. The study drew the donors from its 120-subject validation cohort, separate from the approximately 690-subject first cohort. The study's findings and limits: The investigators catalogued about 170 TCR beta chains as cytomegalovirus-associated. TCR clusters originating in the first cohort tended to co-occur in the approximately 130 validation repertoires, according to a later analysis. A few CMV-associated chains were confirmed in vitro to be specific for CMV antigens.

The CDR3 has 13 amino acids. Trimming shortened V by 7 bases and J by 8 bases, and 17 bases separated the two germline ends. Germline lookup yields CDR1 MNHNS and CDR2 SASEGT. This chain links TRBV6-1 with TRBJ1-1, with a tentative D call TRBD1 (5 bases). The source is a woman aged 25 to 39 in good health and CMV-seropositive. The sample was PBMCs. DNA for the CDR3: TGTGCCAGCACCCGAAGCGGGGCGGGCGAAGCTTTCTTT. Translating it yields CASTRSGAGEAFF.